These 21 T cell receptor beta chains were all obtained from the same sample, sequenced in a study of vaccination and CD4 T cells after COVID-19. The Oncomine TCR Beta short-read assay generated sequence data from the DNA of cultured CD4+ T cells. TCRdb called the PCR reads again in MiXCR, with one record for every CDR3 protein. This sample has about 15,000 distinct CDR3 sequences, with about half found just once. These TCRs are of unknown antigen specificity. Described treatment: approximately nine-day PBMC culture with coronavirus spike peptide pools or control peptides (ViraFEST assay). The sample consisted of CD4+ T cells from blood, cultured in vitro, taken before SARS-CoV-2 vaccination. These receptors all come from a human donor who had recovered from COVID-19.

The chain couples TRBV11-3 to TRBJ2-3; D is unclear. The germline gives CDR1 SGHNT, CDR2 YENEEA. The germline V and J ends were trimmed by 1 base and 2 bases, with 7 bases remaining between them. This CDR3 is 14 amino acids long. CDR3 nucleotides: TGTGCCAGCAGCTTAGGGGGTTCCACAGATACGCAGTATTTT. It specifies CASSLGGSTDTQYF.

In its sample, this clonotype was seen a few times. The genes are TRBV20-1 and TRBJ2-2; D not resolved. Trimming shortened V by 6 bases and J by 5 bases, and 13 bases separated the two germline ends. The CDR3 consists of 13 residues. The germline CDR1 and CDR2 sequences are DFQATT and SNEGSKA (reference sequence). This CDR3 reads CSAYIQGTGELFF. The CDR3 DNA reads TGCAGTGCCTACATTCAAGGTACCGGGGAGCTGTTTTTT.

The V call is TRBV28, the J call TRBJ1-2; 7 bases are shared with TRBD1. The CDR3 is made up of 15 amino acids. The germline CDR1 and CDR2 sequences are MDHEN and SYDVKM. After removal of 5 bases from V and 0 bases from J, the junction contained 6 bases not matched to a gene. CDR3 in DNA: TGTGCCAGCAGTACTACAGGGGTTGCTAACTATGGCTACACCTTC. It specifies CASSTTGVANYGYTF.

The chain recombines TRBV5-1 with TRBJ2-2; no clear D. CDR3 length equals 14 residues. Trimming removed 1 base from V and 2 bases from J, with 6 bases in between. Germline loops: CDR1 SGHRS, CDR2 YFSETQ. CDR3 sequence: CASSLIANTGELFF. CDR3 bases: TGCGCCAGCAGCTTGATCGCTAACACCGGGGAGCTGTTTTTT.

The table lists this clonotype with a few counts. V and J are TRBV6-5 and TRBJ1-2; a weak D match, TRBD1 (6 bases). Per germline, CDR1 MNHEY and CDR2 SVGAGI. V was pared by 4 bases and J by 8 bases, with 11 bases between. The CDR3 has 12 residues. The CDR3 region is CASSSTGKGYTF. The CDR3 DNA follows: TGTGCCAGCAGTTCTACAGGGAAAGGCTACACCTTC.

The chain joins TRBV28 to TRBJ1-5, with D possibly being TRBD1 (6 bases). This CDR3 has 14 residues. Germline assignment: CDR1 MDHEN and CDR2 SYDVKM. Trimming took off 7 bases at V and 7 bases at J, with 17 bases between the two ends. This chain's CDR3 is CASNRAGVSQPQHF. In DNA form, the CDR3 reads TGTGCCAGCAATCGGGCAGGGGTTAGCCAGCCCCAGCATTTT.

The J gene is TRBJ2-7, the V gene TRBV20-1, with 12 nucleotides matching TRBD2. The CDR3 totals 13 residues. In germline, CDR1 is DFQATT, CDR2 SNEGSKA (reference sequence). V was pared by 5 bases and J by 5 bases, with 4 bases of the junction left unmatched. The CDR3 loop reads CSAYRLAGDEQYF. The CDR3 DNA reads TGCAGTGCTTACCGACTAGCGGGAGACGAGCAGTACTTC.

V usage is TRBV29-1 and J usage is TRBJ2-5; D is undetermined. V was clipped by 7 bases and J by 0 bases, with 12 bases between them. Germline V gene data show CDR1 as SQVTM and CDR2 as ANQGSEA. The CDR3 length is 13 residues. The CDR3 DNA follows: TGCAGCGGAGCCCTCTGGGACCAAGAGACCCAGTACTTC. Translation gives CSGALWDQETQYF.

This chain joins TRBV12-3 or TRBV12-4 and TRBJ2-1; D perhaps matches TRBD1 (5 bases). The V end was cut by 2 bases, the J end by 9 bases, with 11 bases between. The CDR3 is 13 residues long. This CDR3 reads CASSLQGLSEQFF. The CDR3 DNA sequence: TGTGCCAGCAGTTTACAGGGCCTCAGTGAGCAGTTCTTC.

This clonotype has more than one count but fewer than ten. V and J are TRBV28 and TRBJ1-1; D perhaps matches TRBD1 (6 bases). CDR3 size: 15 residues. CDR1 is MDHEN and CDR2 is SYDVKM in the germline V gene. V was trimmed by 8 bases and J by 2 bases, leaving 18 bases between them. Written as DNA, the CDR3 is TGTGCCAGCCGTGGAAGGGGGGCAGGAAACACTGAAGCTTTCTTT. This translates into CASRGRGAGNTEAFF. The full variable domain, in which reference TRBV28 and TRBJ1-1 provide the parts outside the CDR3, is DVKVTQSSRYLVKRTGEKVFLECVQDMDHENMFWYRQDPGLGLRLIYFSYDVKMKEKGDIPEGYSVSREKKERFSLILESASTNQTSMYLCASRGRGAGNTEAFFGQGTRLTVV.

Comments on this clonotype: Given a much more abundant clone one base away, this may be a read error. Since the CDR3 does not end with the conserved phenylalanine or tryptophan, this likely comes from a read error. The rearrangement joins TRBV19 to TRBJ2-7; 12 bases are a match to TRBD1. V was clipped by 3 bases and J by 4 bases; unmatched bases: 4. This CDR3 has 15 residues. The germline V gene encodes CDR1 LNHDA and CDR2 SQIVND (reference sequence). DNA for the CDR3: TGTGCCAGTAGTATGGGACAGGGGGCGCGGTACGAGCAGTACCTC. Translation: CASSMGQGARYEQYL.

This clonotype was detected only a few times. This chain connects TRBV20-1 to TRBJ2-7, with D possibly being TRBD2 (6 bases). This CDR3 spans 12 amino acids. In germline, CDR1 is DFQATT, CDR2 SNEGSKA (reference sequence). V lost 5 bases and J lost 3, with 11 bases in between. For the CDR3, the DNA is TGCAGTGCTTCGGGACTCCGCTACGAGCAGTACTTC. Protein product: CSASGLRYEQYF.

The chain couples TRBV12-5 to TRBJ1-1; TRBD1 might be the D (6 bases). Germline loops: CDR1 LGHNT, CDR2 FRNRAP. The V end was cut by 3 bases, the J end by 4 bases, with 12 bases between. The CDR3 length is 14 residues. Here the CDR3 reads CASGFGQPGTEAFF. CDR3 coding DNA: TGTGCTAGTGGTTTCGGACAGCCGGGCACTGAAGCTTTCTTT.

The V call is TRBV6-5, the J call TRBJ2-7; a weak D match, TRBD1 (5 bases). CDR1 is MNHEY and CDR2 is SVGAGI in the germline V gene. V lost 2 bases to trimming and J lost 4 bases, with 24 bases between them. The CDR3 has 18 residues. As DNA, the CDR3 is TGTGCCAGCAGTTACACCGGACATAGCACCCTTGCCTTGTACGAGCAGTACTTC. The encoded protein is CASSYTGHSTLALYEQYF.

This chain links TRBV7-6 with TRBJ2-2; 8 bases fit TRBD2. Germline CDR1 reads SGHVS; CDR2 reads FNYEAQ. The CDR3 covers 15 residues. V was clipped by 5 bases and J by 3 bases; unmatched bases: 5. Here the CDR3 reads CASSNVAGYTGELFF. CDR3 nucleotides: TGTGCCAGCAGCAACGTAGCGGGATACACCGGGGAGCTGTTTTTT.

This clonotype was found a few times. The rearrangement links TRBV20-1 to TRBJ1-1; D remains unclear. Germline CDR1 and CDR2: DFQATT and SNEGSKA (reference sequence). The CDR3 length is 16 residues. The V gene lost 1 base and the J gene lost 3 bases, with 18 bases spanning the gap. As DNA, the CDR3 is TGCAGTGCTAGAGGTCCCACGGGAAGGTTATACACTGAAGCTTTCTTT. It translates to CSARGPTGRLYTEAFF.

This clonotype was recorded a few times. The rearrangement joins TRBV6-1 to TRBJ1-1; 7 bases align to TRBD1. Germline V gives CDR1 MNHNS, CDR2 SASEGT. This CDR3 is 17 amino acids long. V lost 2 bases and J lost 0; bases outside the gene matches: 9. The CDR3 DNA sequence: TGTGCCAGCAGTGAAAGGCAGGGGGGGAGTATGAACACTGAAGCTTTCTTT. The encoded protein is CASSERQGGSMNTEAFF.

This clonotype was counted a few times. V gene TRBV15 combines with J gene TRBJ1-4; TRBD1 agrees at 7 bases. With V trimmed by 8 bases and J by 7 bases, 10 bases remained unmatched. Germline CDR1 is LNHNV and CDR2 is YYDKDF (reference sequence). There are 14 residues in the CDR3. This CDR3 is CATAGQGVSEKLFF. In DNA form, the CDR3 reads TGTGCCACCGCAGGTCAGGGGGTTAGTGAAAAACTGTTTTTT.

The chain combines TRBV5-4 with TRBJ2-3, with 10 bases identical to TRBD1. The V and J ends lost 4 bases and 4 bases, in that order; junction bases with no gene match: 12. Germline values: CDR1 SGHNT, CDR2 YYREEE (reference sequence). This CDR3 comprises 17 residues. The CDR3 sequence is CASSIKTGGFVADTQYF. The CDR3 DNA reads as TGTGCCAGCAGCATCAAGACAGGGGGCTTTGTCGCAGATACGCAGTATTTT.

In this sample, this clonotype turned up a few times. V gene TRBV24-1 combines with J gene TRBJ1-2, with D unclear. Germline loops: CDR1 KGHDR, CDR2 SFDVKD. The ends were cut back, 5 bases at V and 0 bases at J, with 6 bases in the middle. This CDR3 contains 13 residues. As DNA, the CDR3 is TGTGCCACCAGTGTTGCATCTAACTATGGCTACACCTTC. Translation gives CATSVASNYGYTF.

In nucleotides, the CDR3 is TGTGCCAGCAGCCCCCGGGACGTCTATAATTCACCCCTCCACTTT. Its translation: CASSPRDVYNSPLHF. The chain joins TRBV6-1 to TRBJ1-6; the D gene is possibly TRBD1 (5 bases). Per germline, CDR1 MNHNS and CDR2 SASEGT. Between the trimmed V and J ends, which lost 6 bases and 3 bases, there was a span of 12 bases. This CDR3 is built from 15 residues.